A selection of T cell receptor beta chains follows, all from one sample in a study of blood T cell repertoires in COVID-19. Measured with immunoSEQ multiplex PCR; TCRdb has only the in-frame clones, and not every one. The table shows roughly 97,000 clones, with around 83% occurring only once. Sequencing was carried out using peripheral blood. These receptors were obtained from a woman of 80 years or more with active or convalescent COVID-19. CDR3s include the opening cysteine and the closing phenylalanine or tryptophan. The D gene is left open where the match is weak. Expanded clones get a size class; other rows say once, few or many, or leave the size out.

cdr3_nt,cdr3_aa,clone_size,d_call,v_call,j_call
TGTGCCAGCTCCCCAAAAGCGGGGGGGCCCTCAGATACGCAGTATTTT,CASSPKAGGPSDTQYF,NA,TRBD2,TRBV18,TRBJ2-3
TGCGCCAGCAGTCAAGGGACAGGCGGCAACTATGGCTACACCTTC,CASSQGTGGNYGYTF,NA,TRBD1,TRBV23-1,TRBJ1-2
TGTGCCTGGAGTAGGACAGGGGGCAATCAGCCCCAGCATTTT,CAWSRTGGNQPQHF,NA,TRBD1,TRBV30,TRBJ1-5
TGTGCCAGCAGTCGGACAGGGGCCGCCTATGGCTACACCTTC,CASSRTGAAYGYTF,once,TRBD1,TRBV2,TRBJ1-2
TGTGCCAGCAGAACCGGGAGGGGTAACTCCTACGAGCAGTACTTC,CASRTGRGNSYEQYF,NA,TRBD2,TRBV7-2,TRBJ2-7
TGTGCCAGTACCCCTTGGGGAGATTACAATGAGCAGTTCTTC,CASTPWGDYNEQFF,NA,NA,TRBV19,TRBJ2-1
TGTGCCTGCCGCCGGGAGTACGAGCAGTACTTC,CACRREYEQYF,NA,NA,TRBV30,TRBJ2-7
TGTGCCAGCAGCCTCCTAGGGGAAGGTGGCTACACCTTC,CASSLLGEGGYTF,NA,NA,TRBV4-2,TRBJ1-2
TGTGCCAGCAGCTTAGGTGGGACAGGGGCCTCTGGCTACACCTTC,CASSLGGTGASGYTF,NA,TRBD1,TRBV7-2,TRBJ1-2
TGTGCCAGCAGTTACGGGCGGGAGTATGATGAGCAGTACTTC,CASSYGREYDEQYF,NA,TRBD2,TRBV6-2/TRBV6-3,TRBJ2-7
TGCGCCAGCAGCTTGGCCGGCGGGACGGGGGAGCTGTTTTTT,CASSLAGGTGELFF,few,NA,TRBV5-1,TRBJ2-2
TGTGCCAGCAGCCAAGGGACTAGCGGGGTCGAGCAGTACTTC,CASSQGTSGVEQYF,NA,TRBD2,TRBV3-1/TRBV3-2,TRBJ2-7
TGTGCCAGTAGTATCGCGTCCAGGTTGAGCTATGGCTACACCTTC,CASSIASRLSYGYTF,NA,NA,TRBV19,TRBJ1-2
TGTGCCAGCAGTTTACTAGCGGGAAGCACAGATACGCAGTATTTT,CASSLLAGSTDTQYF,NA,TRBD2,TRBV27,TRBJ2-3
TGTGCCAGCAGCCAAGATACAGGGGGCTACTATGGCTACACCTTC,CASSQDTGGYYGYTF,NA,TRBD1,TRBV3-1/TRBV3-2,TRBJ1-2
TGTGCCAGCAGTTGGGGAGATGGGGAGCTGTTTTTT,CASSWGDGELFF,NA,NA,TRBV27,TRBJ2-2
TGTGCCAGCAGTTACTCGAACGGTCTTGGCGGGAAATTAGCCAAAAACATTCAGTACTTC,CASSYSNGLGGKLAKNIQYF,NA,NA,TRBV6-2/TRBV6-3,TRBJ2-4
TGCGCCAGCAGCTTGGGGCAGGGTAGGACCTACGAGCAGTACTTC,CASSLGQGRTYEQYF,few,NA,TRBV5-1,TRBJ2-7
TGTGCCAGCCTCGGGACACCGTCCTACGAGCAGTACTTC,CASLGTPSYEQYF,NA,NA,TRBV2,TRBJ2-7
TGTGCCAGCAGCCCAACGGGGGTTACCACCTACGAGCAGTACTTC,CASSPTGVTTYEQYF,NA,NA,TRBV6-6,TRBJ2-7
TGTGCCAGCAGCCCGCGGACTAGCGGGAGGGAACAGTTCTTC,CASSPRTSGREQFF,NA,TRBD2,TRBV11-2,TRBJ2-1
TGTGCCAGCAGCTCCATCCGGGACAGGGGATATGGCTACACCTTC,CASSSIRDRGYGYTF,NA,TRBD1,TRBV11-2,TRBJ1-2
TGTGCTAGTAGTGAGCGGGGGCACGGCATTCAGTACTTC,CASSERGHGIQYF,NA,TRBD2,TRBV12-5,TRBJ2-4